This T cell receptor (beta chain) was profiled in a study of blood T cells in healthy people across ages. Study-wide findings and caveats: Relative to aged donors, long-lived donors carried more naive CD4+ cells and displayed higher diversity.

With regard to this clonotype: The target antigen is unknown.

Alongside a J-beta primer mix, a sample-barcoded 5' primer served in a second PCR lasting roughly 7 to 12 cycles. A single record per CDR3 protein comes from TCRdb applying MiXCR to the 5' RACE reads. The repertoire holds 700,000 or so distinct CDR3 sequences, with 22% as singletons. V lost 6 bases and J 0 bases, leaving 12 bases between the germline ends. This CDR3 comprises 15 residues. Sequencing was done on a sample of blood. The sequence was obtained from a man in his 70s in good health. The chain combines TRBV12-3 or TRBV12-4 with TRBJ1-3; D is unclear. The chain's CDR3 is CASSRFRSSGNTIYF. The DNA for the CDR3 is TGTGCCAGCAGCCGATTTCGGTCCTCTGGAAACACCATATATTTT.